This TCR beta chain was identified in a study of blood T cell repertoires in COVID-19. Study at large: Samples representing acute and convalescent COVID-19 were sourced from the United States, Italy and Spain.

The data were produced by immunoSEQ multiplex PCR, yet TCRdb's version contains in-frame clones alone and is incomplete. Altogether approximately 300,000 clones are present, around 87% being singletons, with the ten largest covering 1%. V lost 4 bases, J lost 3 bases, and 4 bases stayed unmatched. The CDR3 has 15 residues. Germline CDR1 and CDR2: ENHRY and SYGVKD. The source of this sequence is a man aged 50 to 59 with active or convalescent COVID-19. V is TRBV10-3 and J is TRBJ2-5; 11 bases are a match to TRBD1. Sequencing was done on a sample of peripheral blood. The CDR3 loop reads CAISAPGQGEETQYF. CDR3 nucleotide sequence: TGTGCCATCAGTGCGCCGGGACAGGGGGAAGAGACCCAGTACTTC.